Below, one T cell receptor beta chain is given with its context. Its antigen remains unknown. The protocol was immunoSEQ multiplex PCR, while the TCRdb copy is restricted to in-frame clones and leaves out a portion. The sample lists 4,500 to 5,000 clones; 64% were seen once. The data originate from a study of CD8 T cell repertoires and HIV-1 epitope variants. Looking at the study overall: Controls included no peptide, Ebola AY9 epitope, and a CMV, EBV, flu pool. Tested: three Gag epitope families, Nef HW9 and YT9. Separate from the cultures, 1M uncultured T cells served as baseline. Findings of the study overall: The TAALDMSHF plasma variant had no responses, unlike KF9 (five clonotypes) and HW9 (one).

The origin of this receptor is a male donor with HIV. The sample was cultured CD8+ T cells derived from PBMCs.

CDR3 protein: CASSFSGGQETQYF. The CDR3 nucleotides read TGTGCCAGCAGCTTTTCCGGGGGCCAAGAGACCCAGTACTTC. V is TRBV7-7 and J is TRBJ2-5; D is perhaps TRBD2 (6 bases). Germline CDR1 and CDR2: SSHAT and FNYEAQ (reference sequence). Trimming shortened V by 3 bases and J by 1 base, and 9 bases separated the two germline ends. CDR3 length: 14 amino acids.